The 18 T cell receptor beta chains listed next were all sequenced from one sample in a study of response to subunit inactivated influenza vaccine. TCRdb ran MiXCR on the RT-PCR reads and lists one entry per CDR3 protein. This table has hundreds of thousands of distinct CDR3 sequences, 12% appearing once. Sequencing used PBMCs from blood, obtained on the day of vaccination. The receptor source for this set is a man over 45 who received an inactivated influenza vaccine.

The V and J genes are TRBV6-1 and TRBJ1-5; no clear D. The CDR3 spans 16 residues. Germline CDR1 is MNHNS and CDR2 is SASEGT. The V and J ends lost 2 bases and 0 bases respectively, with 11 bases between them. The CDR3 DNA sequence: TGTGCCAGCAGTGAAACAGCTAGTTATAGCAATCAGCCCCAGCATTTT. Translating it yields CASSETASYSNQPQHF.

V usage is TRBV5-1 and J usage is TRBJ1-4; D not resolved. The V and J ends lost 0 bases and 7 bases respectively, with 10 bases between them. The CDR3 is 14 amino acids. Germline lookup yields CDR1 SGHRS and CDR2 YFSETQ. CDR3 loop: CASSLDNPREKLFF. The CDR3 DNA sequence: TGCGCCAGCAGCTTGGATAACCCGCGTGAAAAACTGTTTTTT. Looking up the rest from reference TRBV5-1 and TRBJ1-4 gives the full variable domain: KAGVTQTPRYLIKTRGQQVTLSCSPISGHRSVSWYQQTPGQGLQFLFEYFSETQRNKGNFPGRFSGRQFSNSRSEMNVSTLELGDSALYLCASSLDNPREKLFFGSGTQLSVL.

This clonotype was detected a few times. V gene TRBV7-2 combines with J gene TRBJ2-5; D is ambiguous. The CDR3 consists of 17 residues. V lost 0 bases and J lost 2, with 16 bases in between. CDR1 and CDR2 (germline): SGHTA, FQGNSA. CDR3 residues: CASSLALFGLRQETQYF. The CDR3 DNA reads TGTGCCAGCAGCTTAGCGCTGTTCGGGTTGCGGCAAGAGACCCAGTACTTC.

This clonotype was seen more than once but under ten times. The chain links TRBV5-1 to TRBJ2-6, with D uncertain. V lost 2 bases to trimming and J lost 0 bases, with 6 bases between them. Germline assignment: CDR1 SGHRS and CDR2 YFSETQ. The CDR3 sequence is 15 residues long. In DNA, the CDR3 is TGCGCCAGCAGCTTAGAAATCTCTGGGGCCAACGTCCTGACTTTC. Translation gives CASSLEISGANVLTF.

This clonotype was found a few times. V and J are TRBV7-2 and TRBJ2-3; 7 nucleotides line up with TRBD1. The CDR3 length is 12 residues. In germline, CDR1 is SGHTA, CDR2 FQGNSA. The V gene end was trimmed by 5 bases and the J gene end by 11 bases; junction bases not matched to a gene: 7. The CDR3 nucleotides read TGTGCCAGCAGCCCCATCTACAGGGGGCAGTATTTT. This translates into CASSPIYRGQYF.

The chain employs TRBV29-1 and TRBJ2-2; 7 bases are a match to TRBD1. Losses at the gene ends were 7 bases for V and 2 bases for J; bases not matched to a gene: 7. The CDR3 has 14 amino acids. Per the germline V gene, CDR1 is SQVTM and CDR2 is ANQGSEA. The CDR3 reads CSAMRGPNTGELFF. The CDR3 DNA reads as TGCAGCGCGATGAGGGGGCCAAACACCGGGGAGCTGTTTTTT.

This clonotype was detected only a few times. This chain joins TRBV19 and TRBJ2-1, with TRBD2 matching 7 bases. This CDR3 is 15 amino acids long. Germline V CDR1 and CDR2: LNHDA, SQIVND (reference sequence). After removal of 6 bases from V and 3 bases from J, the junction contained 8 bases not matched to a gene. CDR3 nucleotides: TGTGCCAGTAGCAAATTACTAGCGATCTACAATGAGCAGTTCTTC. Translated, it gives CASSKLLAIYNEQFF.

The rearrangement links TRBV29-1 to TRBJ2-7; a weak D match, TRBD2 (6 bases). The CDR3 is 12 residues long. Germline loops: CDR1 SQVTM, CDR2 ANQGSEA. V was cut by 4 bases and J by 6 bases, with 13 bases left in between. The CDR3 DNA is TGCAGCGTTGGACTAGTCGGCCCCGAGCAGTACTTC. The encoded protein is CSVGLVGPEQYF.

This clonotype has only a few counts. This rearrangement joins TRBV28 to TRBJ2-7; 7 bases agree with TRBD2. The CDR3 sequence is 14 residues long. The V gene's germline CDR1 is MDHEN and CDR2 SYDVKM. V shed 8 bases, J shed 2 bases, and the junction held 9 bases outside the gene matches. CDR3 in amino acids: CASVKPGTTYEQYF. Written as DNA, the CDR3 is TGTGCCAGCGTCAAGCCGGGGACTACCTACGAGCAGTACTTC.

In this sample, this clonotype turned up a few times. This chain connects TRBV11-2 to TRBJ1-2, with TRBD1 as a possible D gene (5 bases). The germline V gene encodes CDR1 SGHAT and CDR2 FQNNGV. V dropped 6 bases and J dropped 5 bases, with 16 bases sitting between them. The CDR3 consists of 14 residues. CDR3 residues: CASRPGASVYGYTF. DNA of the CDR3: TGTGCCAGCAGGCCCGGGGCCTCGGTTTATGGCTACACCTTC.

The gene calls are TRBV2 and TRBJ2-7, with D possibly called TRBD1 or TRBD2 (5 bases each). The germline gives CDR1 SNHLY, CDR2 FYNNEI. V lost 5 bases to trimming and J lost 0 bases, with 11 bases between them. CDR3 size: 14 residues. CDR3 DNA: TGTGCCAGCAGTACGGGACCAACCTCCTACGAGCAGTACTTC. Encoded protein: CASSTGPTSYEQYF.

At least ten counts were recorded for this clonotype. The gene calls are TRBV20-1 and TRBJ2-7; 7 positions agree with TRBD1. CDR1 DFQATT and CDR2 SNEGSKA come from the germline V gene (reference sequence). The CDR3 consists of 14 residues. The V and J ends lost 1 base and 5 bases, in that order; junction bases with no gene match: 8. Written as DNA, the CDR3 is TGCAGTGCTAGAGGTATGAGGGGGCCGGACGAGCAGTACTTC. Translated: CSARGMRGPDEQYF.

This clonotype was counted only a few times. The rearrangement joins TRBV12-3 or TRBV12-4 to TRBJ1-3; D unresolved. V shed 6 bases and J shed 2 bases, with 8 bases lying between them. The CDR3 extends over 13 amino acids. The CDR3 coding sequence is TGTGCCAGCAGGCCCACCGCTGGAAACACCATATATTTT. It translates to CASRPTAGNTIYF.

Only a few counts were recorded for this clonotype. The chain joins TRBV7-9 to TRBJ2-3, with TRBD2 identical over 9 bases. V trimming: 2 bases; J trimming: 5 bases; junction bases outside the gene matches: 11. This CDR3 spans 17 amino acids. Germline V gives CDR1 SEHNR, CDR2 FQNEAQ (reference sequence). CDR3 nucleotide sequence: TGTGCCAGCAGCTTATTACCCTCTTTAGCGGGAGTAGATACGCAGTATTTT. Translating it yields CASSLLPSLAGVDTQYF. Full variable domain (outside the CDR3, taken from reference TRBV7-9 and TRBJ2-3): DTGVSQNPRHKITKRGQNVTFRCDPISEHNRLYWYRQTLGQGPEFLTYFQNEAQLEKSRLLSDRFSAERPKGSFSTLEIQRTEQGDSAMYLCASSLLPSLAGVDTQYFGPGTRLTVL.

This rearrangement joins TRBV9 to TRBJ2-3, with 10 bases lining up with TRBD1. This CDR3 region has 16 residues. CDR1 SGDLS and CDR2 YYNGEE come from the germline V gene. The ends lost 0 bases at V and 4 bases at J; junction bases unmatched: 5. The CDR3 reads CASSVVGTGAPDTQYF. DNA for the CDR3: TGTGCCAGCAGCGTAGTTGGGACAGGGGCCCCAGATACGCAGTATTTT.

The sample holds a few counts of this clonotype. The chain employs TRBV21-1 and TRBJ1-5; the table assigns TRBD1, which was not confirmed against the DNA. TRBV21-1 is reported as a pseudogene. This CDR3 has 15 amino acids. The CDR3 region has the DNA TGTGCCAGCAGCAGAACAGGGGCAGGTTGTCAGCCCCAGCATTTT. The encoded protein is CASSRTGAGCQPQHF.

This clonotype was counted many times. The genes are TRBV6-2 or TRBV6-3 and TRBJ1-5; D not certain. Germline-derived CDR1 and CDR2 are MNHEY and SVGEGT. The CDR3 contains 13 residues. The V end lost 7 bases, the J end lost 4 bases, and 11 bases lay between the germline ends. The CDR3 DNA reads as TGTGCCAGCACTAAGGGTACAAATCAGCCCCAGCATTTT. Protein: CASTKGTNQPQHF.

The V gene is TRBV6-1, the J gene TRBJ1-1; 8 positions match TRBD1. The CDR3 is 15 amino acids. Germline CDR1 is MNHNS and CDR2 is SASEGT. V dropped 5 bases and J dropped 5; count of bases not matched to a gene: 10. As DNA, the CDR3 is TGTGCCAGCAGTAAGGACAGGGTATCGTGGACTGAAGCTTTCTTT. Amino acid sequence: CASSKDRVSWTEAFF.